A selection of T cell receptor beta chains follows, all from one sample in a study of shared clonotypes between healthy human individuals. Only in-frame clones appear in the TCRdb table, and some are missing; sequencing was by immunoSEQ multiplex PCR. The data show about 980,000 clones, around three quarters seen once. Input material: memory CD4+ T cells sorted from blood. The receptors were sampled from a man younger than 35 in good health. Each CDR3 is given with its conserved first and last residue. The D gene is left open where the match is weak. A row's size may be missing; if present it is once, few, many or a size class.

d_call: NA; v_call: TRBV10-1; cdr3_length: 10; clone_size: NA; j_call: TRBJ1-5; cdr3_nt: TGCGCCAACGTTAATCAGCCCCAGCATTTT; cdr3_aa: CANVNQPQHF
d_call: NA; v_call: TRBV6-6; cdr3_length: 15; clone_size: NA; j_call: TRBJ1-2; cdr3_nt: TGTGCCAGCAGTTACCTACAGGGTGGTAAGAATGGCTACACCTTC; cdr3_aa: CASSYLQGGKNGYTF
d_call: TRBD2; v_call: TRBV5-1; cdr3_length: 15; clone_size: NA; j_call: TRBJ2-1; cdr3_nt: TGCGCCAGCAGCCAACTAGCGGGAGAGGTGAATGAGCAGTTCTTC; cdr3_aa: CASSQLAGEVNEQFF
d_call: TRBD2; v_call: TRBV28; cdr3_length: 15; clone_size: NA; j_call: TRBJ2-7; cdr3_nt: TGTGCCAGCAGGTCTTGGGGGGAGGGGTCCTACGAGCAGTACTTC; cdr3_aa: CASRSWGEGSYEQYF
d_call: NA; v_call: TRBV10-3; cdr3_length: 16; clone_size: few; j_call: TRBJ1-4; cdr3_nt: TGTGCCACCAGGGAGGTCTCAACAGGTCGAGGTGAAAAACTGTTTTTT; cdr3_aa: CATREVSTGRGEKLFF
d_call: NA; v_call: TRBV28; cdr3_length: 13; clone_size: few; j_call: TRBJ2-1; cdr3_nt: TGTGCCAGCACGGCGGGGGCCACGAATGAGCAGTTCTTC; cdr3_aa: CASTAGATNEQFF
d_call: NA; v_call: TRBV5-1; cdr3_length: 16; clone_size: NA; j_call: TRBJ2-5; cdr3_nt: TGCGCCAGCAGCAGTGGAGGTGTGCTTATACAAGAGACCCAGTACTTC; cdr3_aa: CASSSGGVLIQETQYF
d_call: TRBD2; v_call: TRBV15; cdr3_length: 16; clone_size: NA; j_call: TRBJ2-3; cdr3_nt: TGTGCCACCAGCAGTTTTAGCGGGGGGAAGGTAGATACGCAGTATTTT; cdr3_aa: CATSSFSGGKVDTQYF
d_call: TRBD1; v_call: TRBV6-1; cdr3_length: 14; clone_size: few; j_call: TRBJ1-2; cdr3_nt: TGTGCCAGCATCCGACAGGGGATATCGGATGGCTACACCTTC; cdr3_aa: CASIRQGISDGYTF
d_call: NA; v_call: TRBV7-2; cdr3_length: 15; clone_size: NA; j_call: TRBJ1-5; cdr3_nt: TGTGCCAGCAGCTTAGACGGGACGGGAAATCAGCCCCAGCATTTT; cdr3_aa: CASSLDGTGNQPQHF
d_call: TRBD2; v_call: TRBV5-1; cdr3_length: 16; clone_size: NA; j_call: TRBJ2-1; cdr3_nt: TGCGCCAGCAGCTTGGGACTAGCAGTAAAACCAAATGAGCAGTTCTTC; cdr3_aa: CASSLGLAVKPNEQFF
d_call: NA; v_call: TRBV5-8; cdr3_length: 15; clone_size: many; j_call: TRBJ1-3; cdr3_nt: TGTGCCAGCAGTTTTCCAGGGTACTCTGGAAACACCATATATTTT; cdr3_aa: CASSFPGYSGNTIYF
d_call: NA; v_call: TRBV7-9; cdr3_length: 14; clone_size: NA; j_call: TRBJ2-4; cdr3_nt: TGTGCCAGCAGCCAAACAGGGTCACAAAACATTCAGTACTTC; cdr3_aa: CASSQTGSQNIQYF
d_call: NA; v_call: TRBV29-1; cdr3_length: 13; clone_size: NA; j_call: TRBJ2-3; cdr3_nt: TGCAGCGCGACCAAGGAGTCCACAGATACGCAGTATTTT; cdr3_aa: CSATKESTDTQYF
d_call: NA; v_call: TRBV18; cdr3_length: 15; clone_size: NA; j_call: TRBJ1-1; cdr3_nt: TGTGCCAGCTCACCAGGCAGGGTCCCAGGCACTGAAGCTTTCTTT; cdr3_aa: CASSPGRVPGTEAFF
d_call: TRBD2; v_call: TRBV5-6; cdr3_length: 19; clone_size: NA; j_call: TRBJ2-3; cdr3_nt: TGTGCCAGCAGCTTGTTTATTGGCTCGGGGGGTCTTGGCCCAGATACGCAGTATTTT; cdr3_aa: CASSLFIGSGGLGPDTQYF
d_call: TRBD2; v_call: TRBV5-4; cdr3_length: 15; clone_size: NA; j_call: TRBJ2-7; cdr3_nt: TGTGCCAGCAGCTTGCGCCTAGCGGGAGTCTACGAGCAGTACTTC; cdr3_aa: CASSLRLAGVYEQYF
d_call: NA; v_call: TRBV19; cdr3_length: 14; clone_size: NA; j_call: TRBJ2-6; cdr3_nt: TGTGCCAGTATCTCTCCGAATGGGGCTGGCGTCCTGACTTTC; cdr3_aa: CASISPNGAGVLTF
d_call: TRBD2; v_call: TRBV10-3; cdr3_length: 17; clone_size: NA; j_call: TRBJ2-5; cdr3_nt: TGTGCCATCAGTGAGTCCCAGCGGGGGACACAGGTAGAGACCCAGTACTTC; cdr3_aa: CAISESQRGTQVETQYF
d_call: NA; v_call: TRBV18; cdr3_length: 13; clone_size: once; j_call: TRBJ2-7; cdr3_nt: TGTGCCAGCTCACCGCGTTATGAGGGGGAGCAGTACTTC; cdr3_aa: CASSPRYEGEQYF
d_call: NA; v_call: TRBV4-3; cdr3_length: 14; clone_size: NA; j_call: TRBJ2-3; cdr3_nt: TGCGCCAGCAGCCAAGACCCCTCTTCAGATACGCAGTATTTT; cdr3_aa: CASSQDPSSDTQYF
d_call: TRBD2; v_call: TRBV7-6; cdr3_length: 17; clone_size: NA; j_call: TRBJ2-5; cdr3_nt: TGTGCCAGCAGCTTAGAATCGCTAGCGGGGGATTCGAAGACCCAGTACTTC; cdr3_aa: CASSLESLAGDSKTQYF
d_call: TRBD1; v_call: TRBV5-1; cdr3_length: 14; clone_size: once; j_call: TRBJ2-7; cdr3_nt: TGCGCCAGTAAGGGACAGGGCGCCGTAATGCCGCAGTACTTC; cdr3_aa: CASKGQGAVMPQYF
d_call: NA; v_call: TRBV6-6; cdr3_length: 14; clone_size: NA; j_call: TRBJ1-2; cdr3_nt: TGTGCCAGCGAAGCGGGAGCGTTGGGGGTCGGCTACACCTTC; cdr3_aa: CASEAGALGVGYTF
d_call: TRBD1; v_call: TRBV7-9; cdr3_length: 14; clone_size: NA; j_call: TRBJ1-1; cdr3_nt: TGTGCCAGCAGCCATGGACAGGTAAACACTGAAGCTTTCTTT; cdr3_aa: CASSHGQVNTEAFF
d_call: TRBD2; v_call: TRBV7-9; cdr3_length: 14; clone_size: NA; j_call: TRBJ2-3; cdr3_nt: TGTGCCAGCAGAGGACTAGCCGCCACAGATACGCAGTATTTT; cdr3_aa: CASRGLAATDTQYF
d_call: TRBD2; v_call: TRBV10-3; cdr3_length: 15; clone_size: once; j_call: TRBJ2-1; cdr3_nt: TGTGCCATCAGGACTAGCGGGGGCTCCTACAATGAGCAGTTCTTC; cdr3_aa: CAIRTSGGSYNEQFF
d_call: TRBD2; v_call: TRBV11-3; cdr3_length: 16; clone_size: NA; j_call: TRBJ2-1; cdr3_nt: TGTGCCAGCAGCTTAGATCTAGCGGGGGGGCGCAATGAGCAGTTCTTC; cdr3_aa: CASSLDLAGGRNEQFF
d_call: NA; v_call: TRBV7-9; cdr3_length: 18; clone_size: NA; j_call: TRBJ1-6; cdr3_nt: TGTGCCAGCAGCTTTGTCAGGGACAACAAGACGTATTCCTCACCCCTCCACTTT; cdr3_aa: CASSFVRDNKTYSSPLHF
d_call: NA; v_call: TRBV30; cdr3_length: 11; clone_size: NA; j_call: TRBJ2-7; cdr3_nt: TGTGCCTGGAGTTCAGTTGACGAGCAGTACTTC; cdr3_aa: CAWSSVDEQYF
d_call: NA; v_call: TRBV10-3; cdr3_length: 14; clone_size: NA; j_call: TRBJ1-4; cdr3_nt: TGTGCCATCAGTGACGGGCAAAGGGGTGAAAAACTGTTTTTT; cdr3_aa: CAISDGQRGEKLFF
d_call: NA; v_call: TRBV7-9; cdr3_length: 15; clone_size: few; j_call: TRBJ2-2; cdr3_nt: TGTGCCAGTCGACTTCTTGGGAGGAACACCGGGGAGCTGTTTTTT; cdr3_aa: CASRLLGRNTGELFF
d_call: NA; v_call: TRBV5-4; cdr3_length: 13; clone_size: NA; j_call: TRBJ2-3; cdr3_nt: TGTGCCACCGTAGGGCCTAGCACAGATACGCAGTATTTT; cdr3_aa: CATVGPSTDTQYF
d_call: NA; v_call: TRBV4-1; cdr3_length: 16; clone_size: NA; j_call: TRBJ1-5; cdr3_nt: TGCGCCAGCAGCCAAGACAGGGGCGGAAGGAATCAGCCCCAGCATTTT; cdr3_aa: CASSQDRGGRNQPQHF
d_call: NA; v_call: TRBV29-1; cdr3_length: 12; clone_size: NA; j_call: TRBJ2-7; cdr3_nt: TGCAGCATGCGGACGGGAGCATACGAGCAGTACTTC; cdr3_aa: CSMRTGAYEQYF
d_call: NA; v_call: TRBV18; cdr3_length: 15; clone_size: NA; j_call: TRBJ2-7; cdr3_nt: TGTGCCAGCTCACCATCTTTCCCGAGCTCCTACGAGCAGTACTTC; cdr3_aa: CASSPSFPSSYEQYF
d_call: NA; v_call: TRBV4-2; cdr3_length: 14; clone_size: few; j_call: TRBJ2-7; cdr3_nt: TGTGCCAGCAGCCAATTTAGGGAGGCCTACGAGCAGTACTTC; cdr3_aa: CASSQFREAYEQYF
d_call: TRBD1; v_call: TRBV2; cdr3_length: 15; clone_size: once; j_call: TRBJ1-6; cdr3_nt: TGTGCCAGCAGCCGAGACAGGGGGTTAGGTTCACCCCTCCACTTT; cdr3_aa: CASSRDRGLGSPLHF
d_call: NA; v_call: TRBV9; cdr3_length: 14; clone_size: NA; j_call: TRBJ1-3; cdr3_nt: TGTGCCAGCAGCGAAGCTGGCTCTGGAAACACCATATATTTT; cdr3_aa: CASSEAGSGNTIYF
d_call: TRBD1; v_call: TRBV18; cdr3_length: 14; clone_size: NA; j_call: TRBJ1-1; cdr3_nt: TGTGCCAGCTCACTGGGACAGGAGAACACTGAAGCTTTCTTT; cdr3_aa: CASSLGQENTEAFF
d_call: TRBD2; v_call: TRBV5-4; cdr3_length: 14; clone_size: NA; j_call: TRBJ2-1; cdr3_nt: TGTGCCAGCAGCGAGGGACTAGCCCCCAATGAGCAGTTCTTC; cdr3_aa: CASSEGLAPNEQFF
d_call: TRBD1; v_call: TRBV27; cdr3_length: 14; clone_size: NA; j_call: TRBJ1-2; cdr3_nt: TGTGCCAGCAGTTTATCAGGGGGCCCCTATGGCTACACCTTC; cdr3_aa: CASSLSGGPYGYTF
d_call: TRBD1; v_call: TRBV9; cdr3_length: 16; clone_size: NA; j_call: TRBJ1-3; cdr3_nt: TGTGCCAGCAGCGCGGGGACAGGGTTCGACCGCGGCACCATATATTTT; cdr3_aa: CASSAGTGFDRGTIYF
d_call: NA; v_call: TRBV7-2; cdr3_length: 18; clone_size: NA; j_call: TRBJ1-6; cdr3_nt: TGTGCCAGCAGCTTAGAGCTCGCAGCGAGCTCCTATAATTCACCCCTCCACTTT; cdr3_aa: CASSLELAASSYNSPLHF
d_call: TRBD2; v_call: TRBV9; cdr3_length: 17; clone_size: NA; j_call: TRBJ2-1; cdr3_nt: TGTGCCAGCAGCGTAACCCTTTCTAGCGGGGGGTACAATGAGCAGTTCTTC; cdr3_aa: CASSVTLSSGGYNEQFF
d_call: NA; v_call: TRBV6-5; cdr3_length: 14; clone_size: NA; j_call: TRBJ1-1; cdr3_nt: TGTGCCAGCAGTTACGGGACCCGGGGCACTGAAGCTTTCTTT; cdr3_aa: CASSYGTRGTEAFF
d_call: NA; v_call: TRBV7-2; cdr3_length: 14; clone_size: NA; j_call: TRBJ1-1; cdr3_nt: TGTGCCAGCAGCTTACTTTACATGAACACTGAAGCTTTCTTT; cdr3_aa: CASSLLYMNTEAFF
d_call: TRBD1; v_call: TRBV27; cdr3_length: 13; clone_size: NA; j_call: TRBJ2-7; cdr3_nt: TGTGCCAGCAAACGACAGGGATCCTACGAGCAGTACTTC; cdr3_aa: CASKRQGSYEQYF
d_call: NA; v_call: TRBV9; cdr3_length: 14; clone_size: NA; j_call: TRBJ2-7; cdr3_nt: TGTGCCAGCAGCGTAGATGCGGGACCCTACGAGCAGTACTTC; cdr3_aa: CASSVDAGPYEQYF
d_call: NA; v_call: TRBV9; cdr3_length: 15; clone_size: NA; j_call: TRBJ1-1; cdr3_nt: TGTGCCAGCAGCGTAGACTGGGAGGCGAACACTGAAGCTTTCTTT; cdr3_aa: CASSVDWEANTEAFF
d_call: NA; v_call: TRBV5-3; cdr3_length: 16; clone_size: NA; j_call: TRBJ2-1; cdr3_nt: TGTGCCAGAAGCCCCGTAGACAGGAAACCCTACAATGAGCAGTTCTTC; cdr3_aa: CARSPVDRKPYNEQFF
d_call: TRBD1; v_call: TRBV5-1; cdr3_length: 15; clone_size: NA; j_call: TRBJ2-1; cdr3_nt: TGCGCCAGCAGCCCCGGGACAGGGATCTACAATGAGCAGTTCTTC; cdr3_aa: CASSPGTGIYNEQFF
d_call: TRBD2; v_call: TRBV7-6; cdr3_length: 15; clone_size: NA; j_call: TRBJ2-7; cdr3_nt: TGTGCCAGCAGCCCCCAGGGAGGGGCCGCCTACGAGCAGTACTTC; cdr3_aa: CASSPQGGAAYEQYF
d_call: NA; v_call: TRBV6-5; cdr3_length: 15; clone_size: NA; j_call: TRBJ1-6; cdr3_nt: TGTGCCAGCAGTTACGATTCGGGTGGGAATTCACCCCTCCACTTT; cdr3_aa: CASSYDSGGNSPLHF
d_call: TRBD2; v_call: TRBV29-1; cdr3_length: 13; clone_size: once; j_call: TRBJ2-7; cdr3_nt: TGCAGCGTTGATAGCGGGAGCCGATCCGAGCAGTACTTC; cdr3_aa: CSVDSGSRSEQYF
d_call: NA; v_call: TRBV11-2; cdr3_length: 14; clone_size: NA; j_call: TRBJ2-5; cdr3_nt: TGTGCCAGCAGCTTAGGCGGGGTCCAAGAGACCCAGTACTTC; cdr3_aa: CASSLGGVQETQYF
d_call: TRBD1; v_call: TRBV5-1; cdr3_length: 15; clone_size: NA; j_call: TRBJ2-7; cdr3_nt: TGCGCCAGCAGCGCTGAGGGGGCGGGTGGTGGCGAGCAGTACTTC; cdr3_aa: CASSAEGAGGGEQYF
d_call: NA; v_call: TRBV27; cdr3_length: 17; clone_size: NA; j_call: TRBJ2-6; cdr3_nt: TGTGCCAGCAGTCACTCCCACAGCGGCTCTGGGGCCAACGTCCTGACTTTC; cdr3_aa: CASSHSHSGSGANVLTF
d_call: NA; v_call: TRBV2; cdr3_length: 13; clone_size: NA; j_call: TRBJ2-3; cdr3_nt: TGTGCCAGCGAGACAGATAGCACAGATACGCAGTATTTT; cdr3_aa: CASETDSTDTQYF
d_call: NA; v_call: TRBV6-5; cdr3_length: 14; clone_size: NA; j_call: TRBJ2-2; cdr3_nt: TGTGCCAGCAGTTACCTCATCCGGCCCGGGGAGCTGTTTTTT; cdr3_aa: CASSYLIRPGELFF